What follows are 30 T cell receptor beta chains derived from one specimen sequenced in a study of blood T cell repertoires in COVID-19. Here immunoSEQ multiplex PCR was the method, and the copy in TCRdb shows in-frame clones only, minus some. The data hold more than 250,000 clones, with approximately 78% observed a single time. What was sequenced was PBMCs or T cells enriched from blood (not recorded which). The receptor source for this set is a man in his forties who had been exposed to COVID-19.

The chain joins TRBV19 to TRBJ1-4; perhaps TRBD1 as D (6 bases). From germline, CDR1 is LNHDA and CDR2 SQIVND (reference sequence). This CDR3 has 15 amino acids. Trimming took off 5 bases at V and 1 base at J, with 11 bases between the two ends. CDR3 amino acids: CASSYEGGTNEKLFF. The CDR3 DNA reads TGTGCCAGTAGTTACGAAGGGGGAACTAATGAAAAACTGTTTTTT.

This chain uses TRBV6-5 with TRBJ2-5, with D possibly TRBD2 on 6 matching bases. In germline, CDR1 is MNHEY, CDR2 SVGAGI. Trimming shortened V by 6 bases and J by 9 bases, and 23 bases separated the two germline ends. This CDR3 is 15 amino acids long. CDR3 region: CASSLGGTGEWAQYF. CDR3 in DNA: TGTGCCAGCAGCCTAGGCGGGACTGGAGAGTGGGCCCAGTACTTC.

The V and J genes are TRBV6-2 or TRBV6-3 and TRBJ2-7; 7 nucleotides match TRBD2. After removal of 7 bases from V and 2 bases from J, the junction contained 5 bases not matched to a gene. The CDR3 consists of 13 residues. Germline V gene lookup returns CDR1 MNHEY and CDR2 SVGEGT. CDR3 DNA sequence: TGTGCCAGCACCCCTAGCGGAACCTACGAGCAGTACTTC. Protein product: CASTPSGTYEQYF.

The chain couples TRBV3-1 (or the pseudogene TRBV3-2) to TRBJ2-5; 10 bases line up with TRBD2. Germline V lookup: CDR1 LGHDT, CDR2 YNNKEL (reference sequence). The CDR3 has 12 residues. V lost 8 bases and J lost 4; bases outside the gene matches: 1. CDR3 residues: CASRTSGETQYF. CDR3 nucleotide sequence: TGTGCCAGCCGGACTAGCGGAGAGACCCAGTACTTC.

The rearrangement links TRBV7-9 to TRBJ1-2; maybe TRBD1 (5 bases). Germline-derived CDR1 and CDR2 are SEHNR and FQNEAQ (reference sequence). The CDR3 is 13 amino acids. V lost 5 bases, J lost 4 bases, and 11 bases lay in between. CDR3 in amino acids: CASSPGQLYGYTF. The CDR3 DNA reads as TGTGCCAGCAGCCCCGGACAACTCTATGGCTACACCTTC.

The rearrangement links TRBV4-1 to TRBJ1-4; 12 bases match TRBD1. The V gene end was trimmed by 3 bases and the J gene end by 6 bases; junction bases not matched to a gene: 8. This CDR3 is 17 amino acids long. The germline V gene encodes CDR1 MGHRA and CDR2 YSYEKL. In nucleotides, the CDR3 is TGCGCCAGCAGCCACCAAACGGGACAGGGGGCAGATGAAAAACTGTTTTTT. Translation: CASSHQTGQGADEKLFF.

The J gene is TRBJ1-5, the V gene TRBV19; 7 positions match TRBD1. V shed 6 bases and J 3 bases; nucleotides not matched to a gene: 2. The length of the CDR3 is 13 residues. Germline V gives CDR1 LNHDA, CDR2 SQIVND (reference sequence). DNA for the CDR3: TGTGCCAGTAGCGACAGGGACAATCAGCCCCAGCATTTT. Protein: CASSDRDNQPQHF.

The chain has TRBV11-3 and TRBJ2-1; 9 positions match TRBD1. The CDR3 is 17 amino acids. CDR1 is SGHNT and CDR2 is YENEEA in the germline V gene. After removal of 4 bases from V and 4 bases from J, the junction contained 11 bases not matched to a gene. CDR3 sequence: CASSWTGSGQGYNEQFF. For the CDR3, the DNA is TGTGCCAGCAGCTGGACGGGCTCGGGACAGGGATACAATGAGCAGTTCTTC.

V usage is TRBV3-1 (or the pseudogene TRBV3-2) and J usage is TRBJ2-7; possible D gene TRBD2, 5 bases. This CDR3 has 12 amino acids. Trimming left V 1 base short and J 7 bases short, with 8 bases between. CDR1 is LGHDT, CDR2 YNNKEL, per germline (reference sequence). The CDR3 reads CASSQVPGEQYF. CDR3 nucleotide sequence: TGTGCCAGCAGCCAAGTACCGGGAGAGCAGTACTTC.

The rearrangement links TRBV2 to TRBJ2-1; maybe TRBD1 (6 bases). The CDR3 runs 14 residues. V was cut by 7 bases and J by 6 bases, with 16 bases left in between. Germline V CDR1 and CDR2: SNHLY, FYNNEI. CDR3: CASKAGVLSNEQFF. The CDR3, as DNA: TGTGCCAGCAAAGCAGGGGTATTATCCAATGAGCAGTTCTTC.

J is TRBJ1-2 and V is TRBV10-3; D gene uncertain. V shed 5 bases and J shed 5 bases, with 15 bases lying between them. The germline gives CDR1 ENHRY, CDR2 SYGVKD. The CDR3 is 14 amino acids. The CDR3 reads CAISTSGSRYGYTF. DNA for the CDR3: TGTGCCATCAGTACCTCCGGGAGCCGTTATGGCTACACCTTC.

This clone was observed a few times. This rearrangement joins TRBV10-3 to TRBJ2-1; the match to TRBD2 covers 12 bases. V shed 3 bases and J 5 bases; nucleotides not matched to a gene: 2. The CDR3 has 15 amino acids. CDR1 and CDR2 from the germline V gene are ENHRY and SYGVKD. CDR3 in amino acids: CAISETSGGNNEQFF. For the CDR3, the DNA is TGTGCCATCAGTGAAACTAGCGGGGGGAACAATGAGCAGTTCTTC.

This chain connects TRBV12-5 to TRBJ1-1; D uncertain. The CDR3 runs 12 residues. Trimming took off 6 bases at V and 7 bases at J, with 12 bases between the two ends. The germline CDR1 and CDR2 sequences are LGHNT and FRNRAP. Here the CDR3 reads CASGIDGNEAFF. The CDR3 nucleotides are TGTGCTAGTGGGATCGACGGGAATGAAGCTTTCTTT.

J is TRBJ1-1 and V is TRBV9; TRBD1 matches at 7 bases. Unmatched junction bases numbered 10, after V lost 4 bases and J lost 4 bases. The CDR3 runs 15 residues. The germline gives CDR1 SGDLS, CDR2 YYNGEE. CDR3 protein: CASSPTDRAGTEAFF. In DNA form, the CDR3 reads TGTGCCAGCAGCCCGACAGACAGGGCGGGCACTGAAGCTTTCTTT.

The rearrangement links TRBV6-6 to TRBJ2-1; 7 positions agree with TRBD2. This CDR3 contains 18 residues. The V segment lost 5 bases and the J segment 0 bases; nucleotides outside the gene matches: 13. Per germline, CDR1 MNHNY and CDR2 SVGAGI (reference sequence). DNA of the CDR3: TGTGCCAGCAGTCCCTCTAGCGGTTGGATCCTCTCCTACAATGAGCAGTTCTTC. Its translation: CASSPSSGWILSYNEQFF.

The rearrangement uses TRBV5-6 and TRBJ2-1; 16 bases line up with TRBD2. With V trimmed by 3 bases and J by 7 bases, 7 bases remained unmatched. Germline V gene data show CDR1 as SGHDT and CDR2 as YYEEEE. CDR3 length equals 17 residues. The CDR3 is CASSWQPGLAGGNEQFF. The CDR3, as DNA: TGTGCCAGCAGCTGGCAACCGGGACTAGCGGGAGGGAATGAGCAGTTCTTC.

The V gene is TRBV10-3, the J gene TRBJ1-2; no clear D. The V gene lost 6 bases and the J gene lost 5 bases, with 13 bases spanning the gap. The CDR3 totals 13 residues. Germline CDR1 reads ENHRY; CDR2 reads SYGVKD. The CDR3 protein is CAISPPQSYGYTF. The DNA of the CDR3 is TGTGCCATCAGCCCCCCACAGTCGTATGGCTACACCTTC.

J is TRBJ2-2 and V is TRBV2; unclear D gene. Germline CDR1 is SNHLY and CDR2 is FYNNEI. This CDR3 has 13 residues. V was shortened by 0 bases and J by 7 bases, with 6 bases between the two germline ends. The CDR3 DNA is TGTGCCAGCAGTGAAGCAGACTTCGGGGAGCTGTTTTTT. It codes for CASSEADFGELFF. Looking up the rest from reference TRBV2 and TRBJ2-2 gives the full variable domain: EPEVTQTPSHQVTQMGQEVILRCVPISNHLYFYWYRQILGQKVEFLVSFYNNEISEKSEIFDDQFSVERPDGSNFTLKIRSTKLEDSAMYFCASSEADFGELFFGEGSRLTVL.

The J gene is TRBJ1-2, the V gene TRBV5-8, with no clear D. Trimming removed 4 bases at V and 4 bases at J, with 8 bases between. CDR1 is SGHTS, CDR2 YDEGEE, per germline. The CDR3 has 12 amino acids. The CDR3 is CASSSTFYGYTF. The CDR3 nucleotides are TGTGCCAGCAGCAGTACTTTCTATGGCTACACCTTC.

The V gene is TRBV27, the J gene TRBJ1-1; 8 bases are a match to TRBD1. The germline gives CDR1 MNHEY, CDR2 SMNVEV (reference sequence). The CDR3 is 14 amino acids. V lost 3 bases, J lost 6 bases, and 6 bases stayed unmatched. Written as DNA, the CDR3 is TGTGCCAGCAGTTTCAGCGACAGGGGCGCTGAAGCTTTCTTT. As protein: CASSFSDRGAEAFF.

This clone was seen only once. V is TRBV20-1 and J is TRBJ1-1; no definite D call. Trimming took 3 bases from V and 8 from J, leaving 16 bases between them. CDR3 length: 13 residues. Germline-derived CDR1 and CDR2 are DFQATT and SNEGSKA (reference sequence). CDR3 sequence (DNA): TGCAGTGCTAGTGATGCTGGGCGGGGAGAAGCTTTCTTT. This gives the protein CSASDAGRGEAFF.

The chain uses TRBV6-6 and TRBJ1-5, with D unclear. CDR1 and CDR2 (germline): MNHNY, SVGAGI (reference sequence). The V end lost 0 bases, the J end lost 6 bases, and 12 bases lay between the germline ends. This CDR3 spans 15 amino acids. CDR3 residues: CASSYSPGSGQPQHF. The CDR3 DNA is TGTGCCAGCAGTTACTCACCGGGAAGCGGTCAGCCCCAGCATTTT.

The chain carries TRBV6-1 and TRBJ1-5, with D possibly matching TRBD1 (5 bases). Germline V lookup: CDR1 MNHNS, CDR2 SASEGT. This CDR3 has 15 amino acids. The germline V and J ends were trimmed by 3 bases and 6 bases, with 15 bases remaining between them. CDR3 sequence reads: CASSEGLQASQPQHF. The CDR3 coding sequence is TGTGCCAGCAGTGAGGGACTCCAGGCTTCTCAGCCCCAGCATTTT.

The CDR3 DNA is TGTGCCAGCAGTGAATTAGCGGGAGGGGGGGATACGCAGTATTTT. It codes for CASSELAGGGDTQYF. The gene calls are TRBV2 and TRBJ2-3; TRBD2 aligns across 11 bases. The CDR3 extends over 15 amino acids. Germline CDR1 and CDR2: SNHLY and FYNNEI. V shed 2 bases and J 6 bases; nucleotides not matched to a gene: 4.

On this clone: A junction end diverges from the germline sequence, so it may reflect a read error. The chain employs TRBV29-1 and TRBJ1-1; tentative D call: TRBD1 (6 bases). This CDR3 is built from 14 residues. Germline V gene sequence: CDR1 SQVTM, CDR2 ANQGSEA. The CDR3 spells CSVEVQGANTEAFF. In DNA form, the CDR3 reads TGCAGCGTGGAAGTACAGGGAGCGAACACTGAAGCTTTCTTT.

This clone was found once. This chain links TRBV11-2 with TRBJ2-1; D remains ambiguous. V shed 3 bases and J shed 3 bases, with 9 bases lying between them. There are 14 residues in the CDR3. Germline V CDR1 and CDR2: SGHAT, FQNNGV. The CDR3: CASSFESGYNEQFF. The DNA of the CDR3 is TGTGCCAGCAGCTTTGAGTCGGGCTACAATGAGCAGTTCTTC.

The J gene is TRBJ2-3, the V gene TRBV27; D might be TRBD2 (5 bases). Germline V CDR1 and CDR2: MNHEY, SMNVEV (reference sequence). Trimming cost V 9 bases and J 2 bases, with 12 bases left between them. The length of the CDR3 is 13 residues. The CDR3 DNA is TGTGCCAGTCGGAGGCCCGTCACAGATACGCAGTATTTT. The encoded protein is CASRRPVTDTQYF.

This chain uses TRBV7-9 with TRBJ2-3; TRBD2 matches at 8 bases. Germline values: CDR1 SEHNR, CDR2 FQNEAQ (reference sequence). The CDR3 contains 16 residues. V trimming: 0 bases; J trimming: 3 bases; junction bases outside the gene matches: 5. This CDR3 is CASSLAAGGRTDTQYF. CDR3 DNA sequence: TGTGCCAGCAGCTTAGCGGCGGGAGGAAGGACAGATACGCAGTATTTT.

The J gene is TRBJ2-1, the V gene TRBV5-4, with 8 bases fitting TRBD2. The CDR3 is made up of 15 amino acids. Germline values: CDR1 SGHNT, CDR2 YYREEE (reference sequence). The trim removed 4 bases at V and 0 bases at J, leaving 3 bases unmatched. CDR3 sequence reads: CASSMSGSSYNEQFF. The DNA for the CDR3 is TGTGCCAGCAGCATGAGCGGGAGCTCCTACAATGAGCAGTTCTTC.

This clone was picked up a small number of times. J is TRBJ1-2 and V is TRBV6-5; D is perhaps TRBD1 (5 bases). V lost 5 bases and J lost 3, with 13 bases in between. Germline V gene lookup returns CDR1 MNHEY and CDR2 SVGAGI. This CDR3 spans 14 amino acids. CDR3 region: CASSTGGLDYGYTF. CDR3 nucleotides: TGTGCCAGCAGTACGGGGGGGTTGGACTATGGCTACACCTTC.